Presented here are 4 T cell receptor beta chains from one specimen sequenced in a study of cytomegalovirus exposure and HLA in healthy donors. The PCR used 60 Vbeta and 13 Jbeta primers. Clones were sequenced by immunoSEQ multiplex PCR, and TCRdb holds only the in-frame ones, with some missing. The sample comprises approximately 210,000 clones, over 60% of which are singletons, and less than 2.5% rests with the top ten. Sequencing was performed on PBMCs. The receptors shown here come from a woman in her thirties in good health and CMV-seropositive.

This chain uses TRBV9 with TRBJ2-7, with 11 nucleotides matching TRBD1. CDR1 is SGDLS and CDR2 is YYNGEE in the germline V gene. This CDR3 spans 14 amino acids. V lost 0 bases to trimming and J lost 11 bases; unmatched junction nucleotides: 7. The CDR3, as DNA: TGTGCCAGCAGCGTAGGGGGACAGGGGGGATTGAAGTACTTC. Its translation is CASSVGGQGGLKYF.

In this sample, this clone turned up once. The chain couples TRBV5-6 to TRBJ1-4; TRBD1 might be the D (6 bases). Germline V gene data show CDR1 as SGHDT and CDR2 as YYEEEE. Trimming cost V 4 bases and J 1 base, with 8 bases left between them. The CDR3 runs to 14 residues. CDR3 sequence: CASSMTGTNEKLFF. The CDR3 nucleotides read TGTGCCAGCAGCATGACAGGAACTAATGAAAAACTGTTTTTT.

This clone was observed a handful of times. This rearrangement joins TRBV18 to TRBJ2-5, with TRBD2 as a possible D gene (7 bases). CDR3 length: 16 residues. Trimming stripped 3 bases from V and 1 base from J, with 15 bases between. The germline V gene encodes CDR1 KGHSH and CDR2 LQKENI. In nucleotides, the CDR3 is TGTGCCAGCTCACCTGGGGGGGCCGGTTCCCAAGAGACCCAGTACTTC. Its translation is CASSPGGAGSQETQYF.

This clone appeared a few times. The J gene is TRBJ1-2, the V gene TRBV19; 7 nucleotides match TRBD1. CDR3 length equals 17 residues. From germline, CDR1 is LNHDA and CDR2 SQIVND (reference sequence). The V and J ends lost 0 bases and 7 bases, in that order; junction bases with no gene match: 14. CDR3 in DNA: TGTGCCAGTAGTATAGATATCAGCAGGGGGAAAATCAGTGGCTACACCTTC. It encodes CASSIDISRGKISGYTF.